Each of the 16 T cell receptor beta chains below was sequenced from the same sample in a study of technical replicates of blood from a handful of donors. Profiling relied on immunoSEQ multiplex PCR, and the TCRdb table lists in-frame clones only, not all of them. Altogether some 68,000 clones are present, roughly 92% being singletons, with the ten largest covering approximately 0.37%. The sample consisted of T cells isolated from PBMCs. These receptor sequences come from a human donor in good health.

The chain recombines TRBV27 with TRBJ2-7, with TRBD2 as a possible D gene (6 bases). CDR1 and CDR2 from the germline V gene are MNHEY and SMNVEV (reference sequence). V shed 5 bases and J shed 2 bases, with 10 bases lying between them. CDR3 length: 13 amino acids. The CDR3: CASSPTSTYEQYF. CDR3 DNA sequence: TGTGCCAGCAGTCCAACTAGCACCTACGAGCAGTACTTC.

This chain joins TRBV7-8 and TRBJ2-3, with D possibly TRBD2 on 5 matching bases. This CDR3 region has 14 residues. V was pared by 6 bases and J by 2 bases, with 12 bases between. CDR1 and CDR2 (germline): SGHVS, FQNEAQ. This CDR3 reads CASREAGITDTQYF. CDR3 sequence (DNA): TGTGCCAGCAGAGAGGCCGGGATCACAGATACGCAGTATTTT.

The chain recombines TRBV7-9 with TRBJ2-7; 7 positions match TRBD1. Germline V gives CDR1 SEHNR, CDR2 FQNEAQ (reference sequence). Germline trimming cut 5 bases from V and 4 bases from J; bases unmatched to any gene: 11. The CDR3 has 15 residues. The CDR3 nucleotides read TGTGCCAGCAGCGCCGAGGGACAGTTAAGATACGAGCAGTACTTC. This codes for CASSAEGQLRYEQYF.

This clone was counted once. The CDR3 sequence: CASSETDISQTQYF. The CDR3 nucleotides read TGTGCCAGCAGTGAAACGGATATTAGCCAGACCCAGTACTTC. This chain joins TRBV25-1 and TRBJ2-5; D gene ambiguous. Trimming cost V 2 bases and J 6 bases, with 13 bases left between them. CDR1 and CDR2 (germline): MGHDK, SYGVNS. The CDR3 is 14 amino acids.

The rearrangement joins TRBV10-3 to TRBJ2-7, with 9 bases that match TRBD1. After removal of 5 bases from V and 1 base from J, the junction contained 6 bases not matched to a gene. Germline CDR1 is ENHRY and CDR2 is SYGVKD. This CDR3 comprises 15 residues. For the CDR3, the DNA is TGTGCCATCAGTCCGGGACAGGGAATTTCCTACGAGCAGTACTTC. Amino acid sequence: CAISPGQGISYEQYF.

The genes are TRBV6-5 and TRBJ2-7; D is perhaps TRBD1 (7 bases). V was shortened by 6 bases and J by 4 bases, with 19 bases between the two germline ends. This CDR3 is 15 amino acids long. Per germline, CDR1 MNHEY and CDR2 SVGAGI. CDR3 coding DNA: TGTGCCAGCAGCGCTGCGGGACAGACCTCTTACGAGCAGTACTTC. Its translation is CASSAAGQTSYEQYF.

V usage is TRBV5-4 and J usage is TRBJ2-3; 14 bases align to TRBD2. CDR1 and CDR2 (germline): SGHNT, YYREEE (reference sequence). The trim removed 4 bases at V and 5 bases at J, leaving 3 bases unmatched. This CDR3 contains 15 residues. In DNA form, the CDR3 reads TGTGCCAGCAGCGCGGGACTAGCGGGAGTAGATACGCAGTATTTT. Its translation: CASSAGLAGVDTQYF.

V gene TRBV21-1 combines with J gene TRBJ1-1; whether TRBD1, the table's D call, matches the DNA was not checked. TRBV21-1 is assigned pseudogene status. There are 13 residues in the CDR3. Here the CDR3 reads CASSKSQTGWAFF. The DNA for the CDR3 is TGTGCCAGCAGCAAATCCCAGACAGGGTGGGCTTTCTTT.

This sequence joins TRBV9 and TRBJ1-5; 10 bases map to TRBD1. V dropped 0 bases and J dropped 6; count of bases not matched to a gene: 3. The CDR3 has 15 residues. Germline lookup yields CDR1 SGDLS and CDR2 YYNGEE. CDR3 protein: CASSVGQGAAQPQHF. The CDR3 bases are TGTGCCAGCAGCGTAGGACAGGGGGCGGCTCAGCCCCAGCATTTT.

The chain links TRBV4-1 to TRBJ2-3, with D unresolved. Trimming cost V 0 bases and J 1 base, with 5 bases left between them. Looked up from germline, CDR1 is MGHRA and CDR2 is YSYEKL. This CDR3 contains 14 residues. DNA of the CDR3: TGCGCCAGCAGCCAAGAAACAGGCACAGATACGCAGTATTTT. It is translated as CASSQETGTDTQYF.

The gene calls are TRBV13 and TRBJ1-4; 7 positions agree with TRBD1. This CDR3 comprises 15 residues. Unmatched junction bases numbered 6, after V lost 0 bases and J lost 8 bases. Germline lookup yields CDR1 PRHDT and CDR2 FYEKMQ (reference sequence). CDR3 loop: CASSLGPDRPEKLFF. The CDR3 DNA sequence: TGTGCCAGCAGCTTAGGCCCGGACAGGCCAGAAAAACTGTTTTTT.

The chain employs TRBV7-9 and TRBJ1-2; the match to TRBD1 covers 11 bases. The germline gives CDR1 SEHNR, CDR2 FQNEAQ (reference sequence). This CDR3 has 14 residues. With 5 bases clipped from V and 7 bases from J, the junction kept 6 bases outside the gene matches. In DNA, the CDR3 is TGTGCCAGCAGCCAGGGGACAGGGGGAGGTGGCTACACCTTC. Translated, it gives CASSQGTGGGGYTF.

The chain carries TRBV10-2 and TRBJ2-5; 7 bases map to TRBD2. Per germline, CDR1 WSHSY and CDR2 SAAADI. The V gene end was trimmed by 7 bases and the J gene end by 2 bases; junction bases not matched to a gene: 7. The CDR3 is made up of 14 amino acids. The CDR3, as DNA: TGCGCCAGCACCTCTAGCGGAACGCAAGAGACCCAGTACTTC. It specifies CASTSSGTQETQYF.

This rearrangement joins TRBV7-9 to TRBJ1-5, with D maybe TRBD1 (6 bases). V was pared by 5 bases and J by 3 bases, with 17 bases between. This CDR3 is 16 amino acids long. Germline V gives CDR1 SEHNR, CDR2 FQNEAQ (reference sequence). CDR3 amino acids: CASSATNTGYNQPQHF. The CDR3 nucleotides are TGTGCCAGCAGCGCTACTAACACAGGGTACAATCAGCCCCAGCATTTT.

V is TRBV10-3 and J is TRBJ2-7; D is possibly TRBD2 (5 bases). Trimming took off 6 bases at V and 2 bases at J, with 11 bases between the two ends. Germline V gene data show CDR1 as ENHRY and CDR2 as SYGVKD. The CDR3 has 13 amino acids. The CDR3 protein is CAIRRDLTYEQYF. As DNA, the CDR3 is TGTGCCATCAGGAGGGATTTAACCTACGAGCAGTACTTC.

This sequence joins TRBV7-2 and TRBJ2-7, with D perhaps matching TRBD2 (5 bases). This CDR3 region has 14 residues. CDR1 and CDR2 (germline): SGHTA, FQGNSA. V lost 2 bases to trimming and J lost 5 bases, with 13 bases between them. The DNA of the CDR3 is TGTGCCAGCAGCTTATATCGGGAAGTAAACGAGCAGTACTTC. Protein product: CASSLYREVNEQYF.